Here is one T cell receptor (beta chain) with its context. The CDR3 totals 17 residues. Germline V lookup: CDR1 SNHLY, CDR2 FYNNEI. V was pared by 3 bases and J by 0 bases, with 12 bases between. In the original processing: Nucleated cell counts were estimated from reference gene primer amplification. The repertoire was sequenced with immunoSEQ multiplex PCR; TCRdb's copy has only in-frame clones and lacks some. The V and J calls and clone size were taken over from that table, and D and trimming were inferred from the DNA. The data hold tens of thousands of clones, with more than 60% observed a single time. This sample was included in a study of blood T cell repertoires in COVID-19. The overall study: Sites across the United States, Italy and Spain contributed samples from acute and convalescent COVID-19.

Material: peripheral blood. This sequence was found in a human donor in a cohort sampled during active COVID-19. This chain joins TRBV2 and TRBJ1-6, with D possibly matching TRBD1 (6 bases). CDR3 sequence (DNA): TGTGCCAGCAGTGAGGAACAGGGCATCTCCTATAATTCACCCCTCCACTTT. This encodes CASSEEQGISYNSPLHF.